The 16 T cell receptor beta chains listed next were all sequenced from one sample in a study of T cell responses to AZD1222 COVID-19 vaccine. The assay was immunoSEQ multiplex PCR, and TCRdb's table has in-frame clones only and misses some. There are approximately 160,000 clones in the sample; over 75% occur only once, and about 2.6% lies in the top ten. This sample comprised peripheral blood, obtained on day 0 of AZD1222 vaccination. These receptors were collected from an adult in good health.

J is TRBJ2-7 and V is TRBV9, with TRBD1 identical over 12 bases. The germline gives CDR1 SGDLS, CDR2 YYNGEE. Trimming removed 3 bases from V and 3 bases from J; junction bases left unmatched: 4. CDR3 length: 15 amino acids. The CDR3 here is CASSEGDRGLYEQYF. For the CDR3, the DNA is TGTGCCAGCAGCGAGGGGGACAGGGGGCTCTACGAGCAGTACTTC.

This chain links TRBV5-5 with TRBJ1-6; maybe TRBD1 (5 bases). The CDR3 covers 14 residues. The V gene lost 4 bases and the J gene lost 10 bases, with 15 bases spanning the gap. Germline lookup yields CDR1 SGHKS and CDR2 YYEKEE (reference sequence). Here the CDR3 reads CASSPDMGGSPLHF. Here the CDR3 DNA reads TGTGCCAGCAGCCCCGATATGGGGGGGTCACCCCTCCACTTT.

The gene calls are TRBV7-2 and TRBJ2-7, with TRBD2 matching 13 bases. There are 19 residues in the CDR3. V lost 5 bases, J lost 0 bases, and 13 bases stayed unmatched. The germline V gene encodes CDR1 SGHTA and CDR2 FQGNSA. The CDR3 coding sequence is TGTGCCAGCAGCGCCCCGGGACAGGGGACTAGCGGGGCCTCCTACGAGCAGTACTTC. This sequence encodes CASSAPGQGTSGASYEQYF.

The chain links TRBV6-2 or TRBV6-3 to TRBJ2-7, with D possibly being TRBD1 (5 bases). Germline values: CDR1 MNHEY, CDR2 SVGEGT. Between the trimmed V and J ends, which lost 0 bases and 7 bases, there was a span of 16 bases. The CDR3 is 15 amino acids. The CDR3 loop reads CASSYSDNLLLEQYF. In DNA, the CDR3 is TGTGCCAGCAGTTACTCGGACAATCTTCTGCTGGAGCAGTACTTC.

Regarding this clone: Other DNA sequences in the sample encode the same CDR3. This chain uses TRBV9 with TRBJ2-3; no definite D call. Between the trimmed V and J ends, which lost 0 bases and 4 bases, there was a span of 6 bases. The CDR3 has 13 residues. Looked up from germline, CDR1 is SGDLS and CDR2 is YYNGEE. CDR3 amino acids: CASSVATADTQYF. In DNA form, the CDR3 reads TGTGCCAGCAGCGTAGCTACGGCAGATACGCAGTATTTT.

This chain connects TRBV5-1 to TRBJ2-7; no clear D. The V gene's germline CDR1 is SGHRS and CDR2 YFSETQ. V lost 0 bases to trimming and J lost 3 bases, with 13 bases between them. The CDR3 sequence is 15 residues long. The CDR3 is CASSLGVIPLYEQYF. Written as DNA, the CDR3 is TGCGCCAGCAGCTTGGGCGTTATTCCCCTCTACGAGCAGTACTTC.

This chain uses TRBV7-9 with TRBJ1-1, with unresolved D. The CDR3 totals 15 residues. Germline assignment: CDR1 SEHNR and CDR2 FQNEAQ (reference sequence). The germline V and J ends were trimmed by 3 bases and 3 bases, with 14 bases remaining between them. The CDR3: CASSFYVSEDTEAFF. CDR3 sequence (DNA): TGTGCCAGCAGCTTTTATGTGTCCGAAGACACTGAAGCTTTCTTT.

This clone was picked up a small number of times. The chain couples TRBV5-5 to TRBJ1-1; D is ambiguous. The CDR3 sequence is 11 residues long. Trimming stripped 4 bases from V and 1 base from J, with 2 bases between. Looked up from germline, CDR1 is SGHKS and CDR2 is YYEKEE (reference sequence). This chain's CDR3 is CASSRNTEAFF. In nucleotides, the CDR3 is TGTGCCAGCAGCAGGAACACTGAAGCTTTCTTT.

The CDR3 DNA reads TGTGCCATCAGTGAGGGCTCCCTGGATGGCTACACCTTC. It is translated as CAISEGSLDGYTF. V and J are TRBV10-3 and TRBJ1-2; D ambiguous. This CDR3 has 13 amino acids. The germline V gene encodes CDR1 ENHRY and CDR2 SYGVKD. The V end was cut by 2 bases, the J end by 6 bases, with 10 bases between.

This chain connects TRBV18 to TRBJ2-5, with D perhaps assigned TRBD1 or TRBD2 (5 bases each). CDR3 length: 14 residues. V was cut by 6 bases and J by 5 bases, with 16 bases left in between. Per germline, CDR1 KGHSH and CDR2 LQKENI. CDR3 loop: CASSRRDGQETQYF. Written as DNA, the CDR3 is TGTGCCAGCTCGCGAAGGGACGGGCAGGAGACCCAGTACTTC.

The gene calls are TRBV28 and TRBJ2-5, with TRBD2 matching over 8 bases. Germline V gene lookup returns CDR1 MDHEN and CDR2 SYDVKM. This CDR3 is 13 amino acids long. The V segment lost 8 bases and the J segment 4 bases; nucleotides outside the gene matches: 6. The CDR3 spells CASSGGPTETQYF. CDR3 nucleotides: TGTGCCAGCTCGGGGGGGCCGACAGAGACCCAGTACTTC. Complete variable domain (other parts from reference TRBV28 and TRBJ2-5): DVKVTQSSRYLVKRTGEKVFLECVQDMDHENMFWYRQDPGLGLRLIYFSYDVKMKEKGDIPEGYSVSREKKERFSLILESASTNQTSMYLCASSGGPTETQYFGPGTRLLVL.

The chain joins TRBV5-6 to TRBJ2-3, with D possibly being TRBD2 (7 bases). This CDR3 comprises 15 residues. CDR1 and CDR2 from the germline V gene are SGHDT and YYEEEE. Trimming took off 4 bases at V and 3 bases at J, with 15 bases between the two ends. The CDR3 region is CASSEGRGLTDTQYF. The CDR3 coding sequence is TGTGCCAGCAGCGAAGGGAGGGGGTTGACAGATACGCAGTATTTT.

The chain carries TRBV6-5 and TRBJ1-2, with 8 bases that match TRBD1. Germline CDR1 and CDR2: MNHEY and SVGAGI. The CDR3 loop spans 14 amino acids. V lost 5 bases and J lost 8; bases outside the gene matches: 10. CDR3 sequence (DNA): TGTGCCAGCAGTACTCCCGGACAGGGCGGCGGCTACACCTTC. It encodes CASSTPGQGGGYTF.

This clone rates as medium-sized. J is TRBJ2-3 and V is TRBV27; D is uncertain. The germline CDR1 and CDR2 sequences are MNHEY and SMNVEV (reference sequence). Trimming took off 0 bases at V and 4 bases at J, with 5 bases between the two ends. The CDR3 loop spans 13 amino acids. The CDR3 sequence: CASSLSIADTQYF. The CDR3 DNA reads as TGTGCCAGCAGTTTATCTATCGCAGATACGCAGTATTTT.

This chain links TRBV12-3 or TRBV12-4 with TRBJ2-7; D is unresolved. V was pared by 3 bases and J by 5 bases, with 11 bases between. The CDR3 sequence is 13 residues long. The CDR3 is CASSFGPANEQYF. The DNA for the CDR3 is TGTGCCAGCAGTTTTGGACCAGCCAACGAGCAGTACTTC.

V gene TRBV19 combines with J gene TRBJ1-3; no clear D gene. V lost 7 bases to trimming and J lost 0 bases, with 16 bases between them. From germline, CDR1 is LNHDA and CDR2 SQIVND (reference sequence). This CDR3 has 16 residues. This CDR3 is CASTPAETHSGNTIYF. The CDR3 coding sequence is TGTGCCAGTACCCCGGCGGAGACCCACTCTGGAAACACCATATATTTT. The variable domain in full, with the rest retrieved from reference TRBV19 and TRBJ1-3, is DGGITQSPKYLFRKEGQNVTLSCEQNLNHDAMYWYRQDPGQGLRLIYYSQIVNDFQKGDIAEGYSVSREKKESFPLTVTSAQKNPTAFYLCASTPAETHSGNTIYFGEGSWLTVV.